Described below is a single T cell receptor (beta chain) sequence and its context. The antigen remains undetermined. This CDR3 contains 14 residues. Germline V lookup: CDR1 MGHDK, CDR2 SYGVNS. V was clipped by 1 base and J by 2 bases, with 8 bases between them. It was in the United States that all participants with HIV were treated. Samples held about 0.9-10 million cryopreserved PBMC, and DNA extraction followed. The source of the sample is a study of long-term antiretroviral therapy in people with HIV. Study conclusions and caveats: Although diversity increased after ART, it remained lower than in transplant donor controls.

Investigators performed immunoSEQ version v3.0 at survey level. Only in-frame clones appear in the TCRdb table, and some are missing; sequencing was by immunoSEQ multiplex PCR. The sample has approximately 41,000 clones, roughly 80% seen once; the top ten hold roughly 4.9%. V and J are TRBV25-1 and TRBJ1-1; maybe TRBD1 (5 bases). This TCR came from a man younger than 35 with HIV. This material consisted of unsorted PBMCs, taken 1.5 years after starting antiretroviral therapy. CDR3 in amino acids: CASSEWGSNTEAFF. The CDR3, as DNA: TGTGCCAGCAGTGAATGGGGCAGCAACACTGAAGCTTTCTTT.